This T cell receptor (beta chain) is drawn from a study of T cell changes during pregnancy in multiple sclerosis. This clone was seen once. Profiling relied on immunoSEQ multiplex PCR, and the TCRdb table lists in-frame clones only, not all of them. The table shows roughly 63,000 clones, with about 90% occurring only once. The CDR3 contains 13 residues. CDR1 is MNHEY, CDR2 SMNVEV, per germline (reference sequence). With 8 bases removed from V and 8 bases from J, the gap between germline ends came to 17 bases. The chain recombines TRBV27 with TRBJ2-3; D possibly corresponds to TRBD2 (6 bases). The source was peripheral blood, collected in the second trimester of pregnancy. This TCR came from a female donor in good health, enrolled as a control in a pregnancy study. Here the CDR3 reads CASSSAIAGTQYF. The CDR3 DNA reads as TGTGCCAGCTCTAGCGCCATCGCCGGTACGCAGTATTTT.